The sequence of this T cell receptor (beta chain) was determined in a study of cytomegalovirus exposure and HLA in healthy donors. Study results and caveats: Testing in vitro showed a few CMV-associated chains specific for CMV antigens.

Between the trimmed V and J ends, which lost 1 base and 4 bases, there was a span of 8 bases. CDR1 and CDR2 from the germline V gene are SGDLS and YYNGEE. CDR3 length equals 14 residues. The PCR ran on 60 Vbeta and 13 Jbeta primers. The repertoire was sequenced with immunoSEQ multiplex PCR; TCRdb's copy has only in-frame clones and lacks some. This repertoire includes 180,000 or so clones. With respect to this clone: Its antigen is unidentified.

V is TRBV9 and J is TRBJ1-4; D unresolved. The sequenced sample consisted of PBMCs. The TCR was taken from a boy younger than 18 in good health and CMV-seronegative. The CDR3 loop is CASSVRVGNEKLFF. For the CDR3, the DNA is TGTGCCAGCAGCGTACGGGTGGGTAATGAAAAACTGTTTTTT.